This entry lists 20 T cell receptor beta chains sequenced from one sample in a study of T cells after somatic rescue of genetic block. TCRdb's table, derived via immunoSEQ multiplex PCR, lists solely in-frame clones and lacks some. The sample includes about 68,000 clones, about 90% seen only once; the top ten take over 2.5%. Specimen: peripheral blood mononuclear cells (PBMCs). The receptors derive from a man aged 35 to 55.

V gene TRBV27 combines with J gene TRBJ2-2; 9 nucleotides agree with TRBD2. V dropped 3 bases and J dropped 7; count of bases not matched to a gene: 3. The germline V gene encodes CDR1 MNHEY and CDR2 SMNVEV (reference sequence). CDR3 length: 14 residues. The CDR3 nucleotides are TGTGCCAGCAGTTTGGGACTAGCTATCGGGGAGCTGTTTTTT. Translation: CASSLGLAIGELFF.

This clone showed up just a few times. This chain uses TRBV2 with TRBJ1-5; a possible D gene is TRBD1 (5 bases). Germline CDR1 and CDR2: SNHLY and FYNNEI. Trimming took off 6 bases at V and 3 bases at J, with 12 bases between the two ends. This CDR3 contains 14 residues. The CDR3 nucleotides are TGTGCCAGCAGGGAAACAGGTTTCAATCAGCCCCAGCATTTT. It translates to CASRETGFNQPQHF.

This chain links TRBV18 with TRBJ1-1; tentative D call: TRBD1 (6 bases). This CDR3 has 12 residues. Between the trimmed V and J ends, which lost 5 bases and 11 bases, there was a span of 15 bases. The V gene's germline CDR1 is KGHSH and CDR2 LQKENI. CDR3 residues: CASSGRDNSAFF. CDR3 nucleotide sequence: TGTGCCAGCTCAGGCCGGGACAATTCTGCTTTCTTT.

This clone occurred once. The chain uses TRBV7-9 and TRBJ1-2; possibly TRBD1 for D (5 bases). CDR1 is SEHNR, CDR2 FQNEAQ, per germline (reference sequence). Trimming removed 5 bases from V and 3 bases from J, with 10 bases in between. The CDR3 has 13 residues. In nucleotides, the CDR3 is TGTGCCAGCAGCCCCGGGGGGGACTATGGCTACACCTTC. It yields the protein CASSPGGDYGYTF.

The V and J genes are TRBV18 and TRBJ1-5; D is undetermined. V was shortened by 3 bases and J by 2 bases, with 5 bases between the two germline ends. CDR3 length equals 13 residues. Per the germline V gene, CDR1 is KGHSH and CDR2 is LQKENI. CDR3 amino acids: CASSPTGNQPQHF. CDR3 sequence (DNA): TGTGCCAGCTCACCTACAGGCAATCAGCCCCAGCATTTT.

The chain links TRBV6-1 to TRBJ1-5; TRBD1 is a possible D gene (5 bases). Germline V gene data show CDR1 as MNHNS and CDR2 as SASEGT. This CDR3 is 14 amino acids long. Trimming pared 7 bases from V and 0 bases from J, leaving 10 bases between. CDR3 sequence reads: CASKGTDSNQPQHF. CDR3 DNA sequence: TGTGCCAGCAAAGGGACGGATAGCAATCAGCCCCAGCATTTT.

The rearrangement uses TRBV4-1 and TRBJ2-7; D is uncertain. Germline CDR1 is MGHRA and CDR2 is YSYEKL. The germline V and J ends were trimmed by 0 bases and 3 bases, with 18 bases remaining between them. This CDR3 spans 17 amino acids. DNA of the CDR3: TGCGCCAGCAGCCAAGAGGCTGTTGGCGTCCCCGTCTACGAGCAGTACTTC. Translation gives CASSQEAVGVPVYEQYF.

The V and J genes are TRBV4-1 and TRBJ2-7; the D call may be TRBD1 or TRBD2 (5 bases each). V was pared by 4 bases and J by 2 bases, with 15 bases between. CDR1 and CDR2 (germline): MGHRA, YSYEKL. The CDR3 runs 15 residues. The CDR3 sequence is CASSRTTGTTYEQYF. For the CDR3, the DNA is TGCGCCAGCAGCCGAACTACCGGGACCACCTACGAGCAGTACTTC.

The chain employs TRBV4-2 and TRBJ1-3; D gene ambiguous. The CDR3 is made up of 13 amino acids. CDR1 and CDR2 from the germline V gene are LGHNA and YNFKEQ. V was trimmed by 3 bases and J by 0 bases, leaving 3 bases between them. The CDR3 loop reads CASSQYSGNTIYF. The DNA for the CDR3 is TGTGCCAGCAGCCAGTACTCTGGAAACACCATATATTTT.

The CDR3 region has the DNA TGTGCCACCAGCAGAGTAGGTGACAATCAGCCCCAGCATTTT. Its translation is CATSRVGDNQPQHF. V is TRBV15 and J is TRBJ1-5; no firm D call. Germline assignment: CDR1 LNHNV and CDR2 YYDKDF (reference sequence). The CDR3 consists of 14 residues. V gave up 1 base and J gave up 3 bases, with 7 bases separating them.

This chain links TRBV5-4 with TRBJ2-2; 13 bases agree with TRBD2. This CDR3 has 16 amino acids. Germline V gene data show CDR1 as SGHNT and CDR2 as YYREEE (reference sequence). Trimming removed 3 bases from V and 4 bases from J; junction bases left unmatched: 3. The CDR3 DNA follows: TGTGCCAGCAGCTCTCGGACTAGCGGGAGCACCGGGGAGCTGTTTTTT. Amino acids: CASSSRTSGSTGELFF.

In its sample, this clone was seen a few times. J is TRBJ2-1 and V is TRBV7-2; D may be TRBD2 (5 bases). V gave up 5 bases and J gave up 7 bases, with 18 bases separating them. Per germline, CDR1 SGHTA and CDR2 FQGNSA. The CDR3 is made up of 15 amino acids. The CDR3 DNA follows: TGTGCCAGCAGCCAAACCTCCCGACTAATGAATGAGCAGTTCTTC. Translated: CASSQTSRLMNEQFF.

The chain employs TRBV4-1 and TRBJ2-3; D tentatively reads TRBD1 or TRBD2 (5 bases each). This CDR3 has 14 amino acids. Trimming cost V 3 bases and J 7 bases, with 14 bases left between them. In germline, CDR1 is MGHRA, CDR2 YSYEKL. CDR3 nucleotide sequence: TGCGCCAGCAGCCAGAGGGTGGTGGACAATACGCAGTATTTT. Residues: CASSQRVVDNTQYF.

V and J are TRBV13 and TRBJ1-2; the match to TRBD1 covers 10 bases. In germline, CDR1 is PRHDT, CDR2 FYEKMQ (reference sequence). The CDR3 runs 14 residues. The V segment lost 5 bases and the J segment 6 bases; nucleotides outside the gene matches: 6. DNA for the CDR3: TGTGCCAGCAGCCGACGGGACAGGGGAGATGGCTACACCTTC. It encodes CASSRRDRGDGYTF.

The chain carries TRBV7-9 and TRBJ2-7; no firm D call. CDR3 length: 14 residues. CDR1 and CDR2 from the germline V gene are SEHNR and FQNEAQ (reference sequence). The V gene lost 7 bases and the J gene lost 2 bases, with 15 bases spanning the gap. The CDR3 DNA reads as TGTGCCAGCACCTGGACGGACGGTACCTACGAGCAGTACTTC. Encoded protein: CASTWTDGTYEQYF.

This sequence joins TRBV5-1 and TRBJ2-7, with 7 bases matching TRBD1. This CDR3 contains 15 residues. Germline CDR1 SGHRS, CDR2 YFSETQ. Unmatched junction bases numbered 7, after V lost 4 bases and J lost 0 bases. CDR3 sequence reads: CASSTDRVGSYEQYF. CDR3 coding DNA: TGCGCCAGCAGCACAGACAGGGTGGGCTCCTACGAGCAGTACTTC.

This rearrangement joins TRBV5-5 to TRBJ2-3; 10 bases agree with TRBD1. Germline values: CDR1 SGHKS, CDR2 YYEKEE (reference sequence). V shed 4 bases, J shed 2 bases, and the junction held 13 bases outside the gene matches. This CDR3 is built from 18 residues. This CDR3 reads CASSTTPDRGGLTDTQYF. CDR3 sequence (DNA): TGTGCCAGCAGCACCACTCCGGACAGGGGGGGGCTCACAGATACGCAGTATTTT.

This clone was detected only a few times. The V gene is TRBV7-9, the J gene TRBJ2-7; no clear D gene. The CDR3 runs 13 residues. CDR1 is SEHNR, CDR2 FQNEAQ, per germline (reference sequence). Trimming took off 4 bases at V and 2 bases at J, with 9 bases between the two ends. This CDR3 is CASSYAPTYEQYF. CDR3 in DNA: TGTGCCAGCAGCTACGCGCCTACCTACGAGCAGTACTTC.

The chain combines TRBV9 with TRBJ2-7, with D perhaps matching TRBD2 (6 bases). The CDR3 has 15 amino acids. Germline assignment: CDR1 SGDLS and CDR2 YYNGEE. Trimming stripped 2 bases from V and 2 bases from J, with 14 bases between. DNA of the CDR3: TGTGCCAGCAGCGTGGGGGGACTCCCAGCCTACGAGCAGTACTTC. Encoded protein: CASSVGGLPAYEQYF.

The DNA of the CDR3 is TGTGCCAGCAGCCGTAATAGCGGGGGGGCCTACAATGAGCAGTTCTTC. Protein product: CASSRNSGGAYNEQFF. This chain joins TRBV7-2 and TRBJ2-1; 11 bases agree with TRBD2. The CDR3 covers 16 residues. Losses at the gene ends were 5 bases for V and 2 bases for J; bases not matched to a gene: 5. CDR1 is SGHTA and CDR2 is FQGNSA in the germline V gene.